This entry lists 27 T cell receptor beta chains sequenced from one sample in a study of blood T cell repertoires in COVID-19. This table comes from immunoSEQ multiplex PCR, and its TCRdb copy is limited to in-frame clones, with some not included. The sample has roughly 100,000 clones, approximately 88% seen once. The sequenced material came from peripheral blood. The source is a man in his sixties with acute or convalescent COVID-19.

The chain couples TRBV2 to TRBJ2-3; 9 bases match TRBD1. Looked up from germline, CDR1 is SNHLY and CDR2 is FYNNEI. The J segment lost 4 bases and the V segment lost 5 bases, leaving 10 bases of the junction unmatched. The CDR3 is 16 residues long. The DNA of the CDR3 is TGTGCCAGCAGTATACAACAGGGGGCTTGGGCAGATACGCAGTATTTT. The encoded protein is CASSIQQGAWADTQYF.

This chain connects TRBV3-1 (or the pseudogene TRBV3-2) to TRBJ2-3; perhaps TRBD2 as D (6 bases). In germline, CDR1 is LGHDT, CDR2 YNNKEL (reference sequence). The CDR3 spans 14 residues. The V gene lost 1 base and the J gene lost 4 bases, with 9 bases spanning the gap. DNA for the CDR3: TGTGCCAGCAGCCAAGGGACTACGGCAGATACGCAGTATTTT. Translated, it gives CASSQGTTADTQYF.

For the CDR3, the DNA is TGTGCCAGCAGCGCCACTAGCGGGAGGGCCACAGATACGCAGTATTTT. Translating it yields CASSATSGRATDTQYF. The chain couples TRBV9 to TRBJ2-3, with 13 bases aligning to TRBD2. Germline CDR1 is SGDLS and CDR2 is YYNGEE. V trimming: 3 bases; J trimming: 2 bases; junction bases outside the gene matches: 3. The CDR3 is 16 residues long.

There are a few counts of this clone. The chain is built from TRBV5-1 and TRBJ1-5; maybe TRBD1 (6 bases). This CDR3 is 13 amino acids long. Per germline, CDR1 SGHRS and CDR2 YFSETQ. Trimming took off 4 bases at V and 7 bases at J, with 12 bases between the two ends. This chain's CDR3 is CASSVEGVQPQHF. CDR3 coding DNA: TGCGCCAGCAGCGTGGAGGGGGTCCAGCCCCAGCATTTT.

The chain joins TRBV19 to TRBJ1-1; D may be TRBD1 (5 bases). V shed 8 bases and J shed 3 bases, with 16 bases lying between them. CDR3 length: 14 residues. Germline V gene data show CDR1 as LNHDA and CDR2 as SQIVND (reference sequence). The DNA of the CDR3 is TGTGCCAGTTCGATGGGGGGTGGGCACACTGAAGCTTTCTTT. Translated: CASSMGGGHTEAFF.

The gene calls are TRBV28 and TRBJ2-1; 8 positions match TRBD2. Germline lookup yields CDR1 MDHEN and CDR2 SYDVKM. V shed 3 bases, J shed 6 bases, and the junction held 7 bases outside the gene matches. The CDR3 covers 15 residues. CDR3 sequence (DNA): TGTGCCAGCAGTTTCCGTAGCGGGACTCCCAATGAGCAGTTCTTC. Translated, it gives CASSFRSGTPNEQFF.

Only one count was recorded for this clone. V usage is TRBV3-1 (or the pseudogene TRBV3-2) and J usage is TRBJ2-7; 8 positions agree with TRBD2. Losses at the gene ends were 4 bases for V and 3 bases for J; bases not matched to a gene: 11. Germline V CDR1 and CDR2: LGHDT, YNNKEL (reference sequence). This CDR3 contains 16 residues. In nucleotides, the CDR3 is TGTGCCAGCAGCCCCCAAGCGGGAGAGGGGAACTACGAGCAGTACTTC. Translated: CASSPQAGEGNYEQYF.

This clone was found once. This chain joins TRBV14 and TRBJ2-3; the D is unclear. The CDR3 contains 13 residues. The V gene lost 2 bases and the J gene lost 4 bases, with 7 bases spanning the gap. Germline loops: CDR1 SGHDN, CDR2 FVKESK. The DNA of the CDR3 is TGTGCCAGCAGCCAATTTATCGCAGATACGCAGTATTTT. Its protein is CASSQFIADTQYF.

The chain links TRBV7-6 to TRBJ2-5; maybe TRBD2 (5 bases). This CDR3 comprises 17 residues. The germline V and J ends were trimmed by 1 base and 1 base, with 16 bases remaining between them. CDR1 SGHVS and CDR2 FNYEAQ come from the germline V gene. CDR3 sequence: CASSLGVSGSLQETQYF. CDR3 nucleotides: TGTGCCAGCAGCTTAGGGGTTTCGGGATCCCTCCAAGAGACCCAGTACTTC.

V usage is TRBV18 and J usage is TRBJ2-1, with TRBD2 identical over 10 bases. V trimming: 5 bases; J trimming: 0 bases; junction bases outside the gene matches: 13. CDR3 length: 19 residues. Per the germline V gene, CDR1 is KGHSH and CDR2 is LQKENI. The CDR3 DNA reads as TGTGCCAGCTCATCACTACCGGGGGCTAGCGGGAGCTCCTACAATGAGCAGTTCTTC. This codes for CASSSLPGASGSSYNEQFF.

This rearrangement joins TRBV28 to TRBJ2-7; the match to TRBD2 covers 11 bases. This CDR3 region has 14 residues. Trimming cost V 6 bases and J 0 bases; bases outside gene matches: 1. CDR1 and CDR2 (germline): MDHEN, SYDVKM. The chain's CDR3 is CASRTSGNSYEQYV. The CDR3 DNA sequence: TGTGCCAGCAGGACTAGCGGGAACTCCTACGAGCAGTACGTC.

The CDR3 is CASSYSLAPNYEQYV. The CDR3 DNA reads as TGTGCCAGCAGTTACTCTCTAGCGCCGAACTACGAGCAGTACGTC. The chain joins TRBV6-2 or TRBV6-3 to TRBJ2-7; weak D call: TRBD2 (6 bases). Germline V gives CDR1 MNHEY, CDR2 SVGEGT. Between the trimmed V and J ends, which lost 0 bases and 3 bases, there was a span of 12 bases. This CDR3 region has 15 residues.

CDR3 in amino acids: CASSPGLAAQGVQFF. As DNA, the CDR3 is TGTGCCAGCTCACCAGGACTAGCGGCCCAGGGTGTGCAGTTCTTC. This sequence joins TRBV18 and TRBJ2-1; TRBD2 agrees at 10 bases. The CDR3 has 15 amino acids. V lost 2 bases to trimming and J lost 12 bases; unmatched junction nucleotides: 10. CDR1 and CDR2 (germline): KGHSH, LQKENI.

The V gene is TRBV7-9, the J gene TRBJ1-5, with 7 positions matching TRBD1. CDR1 SEHNR and CDR2 FQNEAQ come from the germline V gene (reference sequence). The V segment lost 8 bases and the J segment 3 bases; nucleotides outside the gene matches: 1. CDR3 length: 12 amino acids. CDR3 loop: CASGTANQPQHF. The CDR3 region has the DNA TGTGCCAGCGGGACAGCCAATCAGCCCCAGCATTTT.

The V and J genes are TRBV5-1 and TRBJ1-3; possibly TRBD1 for D (6 bases). The V gene's germline CDR1 is SGHRS and CDR2 YFSETQ. V dropped 1 base and J dropped 3 bases, with 11 bases sitting between them. This CDR3 is built from 15 residues. The CDR3 here is CASSLTGGIGNTIYF. In DNA, the CDR3 is TGCGCCAGCAGCTTGACGGGGGGCATTGGAAACACCATATATTTT. Using reference TRBV5-1 and TRBJ1-3 for the parts outside the CDR3, the full variable domain is KAGVTQTPRYLIKTRGQQVTLSCSPISGHRSVSWYQQTPGQGLQFLFEYFSETQRNKGNFPGRFSGRQFSNSRSEMNVSTLELGDSALYLCASSLTGGIGNTIYFGEGSWLTVV.

CDR3 nucleotides: TGTGCCAGCAGTTTGAGGACAGAGAACACTGAAGCTTTCTTT. Its protein is CASSLRTENTEAFF. The chain joins TRBV5-5 to TRBJ1-1, with TRBD1 as a possible D gene (6 bases). Trimming removed 5 bases at V and 1 base at J, with 12 bases between. CDR3 size: 14 residues. Germline V lookup: CDR1 SGHKS, CDR2 YYEKEE (reference sequence).

The genes are TRBV6-1 and TRBJ1-2; D remains ambiguous. V was trimmed by 2 bases and J by 5 bases, leaving 12 bases between them. The length of the CDR3 is 14 residues. Germline V gene sequence: CDR1 MNHNS, CDR2 SASEGT. CDR3: CASSEMGTVYGYTF. For the CDR3, the DNA is TGTGCCAGCAGTGAAATGGGCACAGTATATGGCTACACCTTC.

This chain joins TRBV19 and TRBJ2-1; 8 bases map to TRBD2. Germline assignment: CDR1 LNHDA and CDR2 SQIVND (reference sequence). V was pared by 5 bases and J by 9 bases, with 12 bases of the junction left unmatched. This CDR3 has 15 residues. The CDR3 DNA reads as TGTGCCAGTAGTCCTCCTTTCGGGAGGGCCCCTGAGCAGTTCTTC. This gives the protein CASSPPFGRAPEQFF. Drawing the rest from reference TRBV19 and TRBJ2-1, the complete variable domain is DGGITQSPKYLFRKEGQNVTLSCEQNLNHDAMYWYRQDPGQGLRLIYYSQIVNDFQKGDIAEGYSVSREKKESFPLTVTSAQKNPTAFYLCASSPPFGRAPEQFFGPGTRLTVL.

J is TRBJ1-2 and V is TRBV27; tentatively, D is TRBD1 (6 bases). CDR3 length: 16 residues. In germline, CDR1 is MNHEY, CDR2 SMNVEV (reference sequence). Between the trimmed V and J ends, which lost 0 bases and 4 bases, there was a span of 15 bases. CDR3 sequence reads: CASSLSPGQGFYGYTF. As DNA, the CDR3 is TGTGCCAGCAGTTTATCCCCCGGGCAGGGGTTCTATGGCTACACCTTC.

The chain combines TRBV5-4 with TRBJ2-2; D gene unclear. The CDR3 extends over 14 amino acids. Germline assignment: CDR1 SGHNT and CDR2 YYREEE (reference sequence). Trimming removed 0 bases from V and 5 bases from J, with 8 bases in between. CDR3 sequence (DNA): TGTGCCAGCAGCTTGGCCTTTCAGACCGGGGAGCTGTTTTTT. Translation gives CASSLAFQTGELFF. The entire variable domain, with the rest obtained from reference TRBV5-4 and TRBJ2-2, is as follows: ETGVTQSPTHLIKTRGQQVTLRCSSQSGHNTVSWYQQALGQGPQFIFQYYREEENGRGNFPPRFSGLQFPNYSSELNVNALELDDSALYLCASSLAFQTGELFFGEGSRLTVL.

The rearrangement joins TRBV2 to TRBJ2-7; D perhaps matches TRBD1 (6 bases). CDR3 length: 14 residues. The V gene lost 4 bases and the J gene lost 0 bases, with 10 bases spanning the gap. CDR1 and CDR2 (germline): SNHLY, FYNNEI. CDR3 bases: TGTGCCAGCAGTGCTAGGGGGAGCTCCTACGAGCAGTACTTC. The encoded protein is CASSARGSSYEQYF.

The rearrangement uses TRBV4-1 and TRBJ1-1; maybe TRBD1 (5 bases). The CDR3 is made up of 15 amino acids. Trimming stripped 3 bases from V and 5 bases from J, with 16 bases between. Germline CDR1 MGHRA, CDR2 YSYEKL. The CDR3 spells CASSHPVGGKTEAFF. The CDR3 nucleotides are TGCGCCAGCAGCCACCCCGTGGGGGGGAAAACTGAAGCTTTCTTT.

The V call is TRBV5-5, the J call TRBJ2-1, with 10 bases identical to TRBD2. Looked up from germline, CDR1 is SGHKS and CDR2 is YYEKEE (reference sequence). The ends lost 4 bases at V and 6 bases at J; junction bases unmatched: 7. This CDR3 comprises 15 residues. The DNA for the CDR3 is TGTGCCAGCAGCCGGGGGACTAGCGAAGTCAATGAGCAGTTCTTC. It translates to CASSRGTSEVNEQFF.

This clone was picked up one time. This sequence joins TRBV5-6 and TRBJ1-5; D remains unclear. From germline, CDR1 is SGHDT and CDR2 YYEEEE. Trimming left V 0 bases short and J 7 bases short, with 14 bases between. The CDR3 consists of 15 residues. The CDR3 region is CASSLVGSGSQPQHF. CDR3 nucleotides: TGTGCCAGCAGCTTGGTGGGGTCGGGGTCACAGCCCCAGCATTTT.

This rearrangement joins TRBV15 to TRBJ2-1, with TRBD1 matching over 7 bases. The CDR3 loop spans 13 amino acids. Germline V gene lookup returns CDR1 LNHNV and CDR2 YYDKDF (reference sequence). Losses at the gene ends were 6 bases for V and 6 bases for J; bases not matched to a gene: 5. The CDR3 DNA reads as TGTGCCACCAGAGAAGGGACAGTCAATGAGCAGTTCTTC. Translating gives CATREGTVNEQFF.

This clone was detected only a few times. This chain connects TRBV5-1 to TRBJ2-1; a possible D gene is TRBD1 (5 bases). The CDR3 sequence is 13 residues long. Trimming cost V 1 base and J 9 bases, with 11 bases left between them. Germline-derived CDR1 and CDR2 are SGHRS and YFSETQ. The CDR3 region has the DNA TGCGCCAGCAGCTTGAAGGGTAGGGGTGAGCAGTTCTTC. As protein: CASSLKGRGEQFF.

This chain uses TRBV28 with TRBJ1-4; D is ambiguous. CDR1 MDHEN and CDR2 SYDVKM come from the germline V gene. This CDR3 spans 15 amino acids. V shed 5 bases and J shed 1 base, with 11 bases lying between them. CDR3: CASSGGVETNEKLFF. The CDR3 DNA sequence: TGTGCCAGCAGTGGCGGGGTCGAAACTAATGAAAAACTGTTTTTT. The full variable domain, with the rest looked up from reference TRBV28 and TRBJ1-4, is DVKVTQSSRYLVKRTGEKVFLECVQDMDHENMFWYRQDPGLGLRLIYFSYDVKMKEKGDIPEGYSVSREKKERFSLILESASTNQTSMYLCASSGGVETNEKLFFGSGTQLSVL.